One sample yielded the 32 T cell receptor beta chains listed below, sequenced in a study of T-cell reconstitution after alpha-beta-depleted transplantation in children. A TCRbeta library incorporating unique molecular identifiers was prepared. MiXCR, run by TCRdb on the PCR reads, gives a single entry per CDR3 protein. The profile shows approximately 980,000 distinct CDR3 sequences, about 29% of them singletons. The input for sequencing was PBMCs, mostly from graft donor cells, taken 360 days after TCRalphabeta/CD19-depleted stem cell transplant. Receptors originate from a boy under three years old who had a stem cell transplant for SCID, so the T cells may come from the graft donor.

The rearrangement joins TRBV20-1 to TRBJ1-2; D might be TRBD1 (5 bases). Trimming pared 0 bases from V and 0 bases from J, leaving 11 bases between. The CDR3 length is 15 residues. Looked up from germline, CDR1 is DFQATT and CDR2 is SNEGSKA (reference sequence). The CDR3 region is CSARDSWGANYGYTF. In DNA, the CDR3 is TGCAGTGCTAGAGATTCCTGGGGGGCTAACTATGGCTACACCTTC.

The rearrangement uses TRBV6-5 and TRBJ1-5; D might be TRBD1 (6 bases). Germline assignment: CDR1 MNHEY and CDR2 SVGAGI. Trimming removed 5 bases from V and 3 bases from J, with 11 bases in between. There are 14 residues in the CDR3. CDR3 region: CASSNRASNQPQHF. CDR3 DNA: TGTGCCAGCAGTAACAGGGCATCCAATCAGCCCCAGCATTTT.

This clonotype has a handful of counts. V usage is TRBV20-1 and J usage is TRBJ1-2; D gene unclear. Germline V gene lookup returns CDR1 DFQATT and CDR2 SNEGSKA (reference sequence). The CDR3 extends over 14 amino acids. The CDR3 DNA reads TGCACCTCAGGCGGTCCGATAGCTAACTATGGCTACACCTTC. Translated, it gives CTSGGPIANYGYTF.

This clonotype has at least ten counts. This chain connects TRBV7-3 to TRBJ2-3, with 11 bases that match TRBD2. CDR3 length equals 15 residues. In germline, CDR1 is SGHTA, CDR2 FQGTGA. The V and J ends lost 5 bases and 2 bases, in that order; junction bases with no gene match: 3. The DNA of the CDR3 is TGTGCCAGCAGCCCTAGCGGGGGGCCCACAGATACGCAGTATTTT. As protein: CASSPSGGPTDTQYF.

This chain uses TRBV10-3 with TRBJ2-3; 8 positions agree with TRBD2. This CDR3 has 14 residues. The V gene end was trimmed by 10 bases and the J gene end by 0 bases; junction bases not matched to a gene: 6. Per the germline V gene, CDR1 is ENHRY and CDR2 is SYGVKD. As DNA, the CDR3 is TGTGCCACCCCAGCGGGGGCTAGCACAGATACGCAGTATTTT. Translated, it gives CATPAGASTDTQYF.

The V call is TRBV20-1, the J call TRBJ1-5; D might be TRBD1 (6 bases). The CDR3 sequence is 15 residues long. Germline CDR1 DFQATT, CDR2 SNEGSKA (reference sequence). V was pared by 4 bases and J by 6 bases, with 19 bases between. The CDR3 sequence: CSATRGTQEGQPQHF. CDR3 nucleotides: TGCAGTGCTACCCGCGGGACACAAGAGGGTCAGCCCCAGCATTTT.

A few counts support this clonotype. The chain couples TRBV12-3 or TRBV12-4 to TRBJ1-2; 9 nucleotides align to TRBD1. V was pared by 4 bases and J by 1 base, with 4 bases of the junction left unmatched. This CDR3 has 15 amino acids. The chain's CDR3 is CASSSRDRDNYGYTF. The CDR3 nucleotides are TGTGCCAGCAGTTCGAGGGACAGGGATAACTATGGCTACACCTTC.

This clonotype has just a few counts. This rearrangement joins TRBV7-9 to TRBJ2-2; the D gene could be TRBD1 or TRBD2 (5 bases each). The CDR3 length is 15 residues. V lost 7 bases, J lost 6 bases, and 18 bases lay in between. CDR1 SEHNR and CDR2 FQNEAQ come from the germline V gene (reference sequence). CDR3 in amino acids: CASNDYRFLAGELFF. CDR3 nucleotides: TGTGCCAGCAACGACTACAGGTTCCTCGCCGGGGAGCTGTTTTTT.

V gene TRBV27 combines with J gene TRBJ2-5; TRBD2 might be the D (6 bases). This CDR3 region has 15 residues. Trimming removed 5 bases at V and 4 bases at J, with 17 bases between. The V gene's germline CDR1 is MNHEY and CDR2 SMNVEV (reference sequence). DNA of the CDR3: TGTGCCAGCAGTCCCGGGACTCGGGCAAGAGAGACCCAGTACTTC. This codes for CASSPGTRARETQYF.

This chain links TRBV4-1 with TRBJ2-1; unclear D gene. The CDR3 is made up of 13 amino acids. Per the germline V gene, CDR1 is MGHRA and CDR2 is YSYEKL. Trimming removed 8 bases at V and 4 bases at J, with 12 bases between. CDR3 nucleotide sequence: TGCGCCAGCCGCTCTCACCCATACAATGAGCAGTTCTTC. It is translated as CASRSHPYNEQFF.

The chain employs TRBV6-2 or TRBV6-3 and TRBJ2-1; 12 nucleotides align to TRBD2. This CDR3 is built from 19 residues. V lost 6 bases to trimming and J lost 6 bases; unmatched junction nucleotides: 18. Germline assignment: CDR1 MNHEY and CDR2 SVGEGT. CDR3 bases: TGTGCCAGCAGGCCACGCATGTTGGCTAGCGGGGGGGCCACCAATGAGCAGTTCTTC. This encodes CASRPRMLASGGATNEQFF.

This clonotype was seen only a few times. This chain joins TRBV27 and TRBJ2-7; perhaps TRBD1 as D (6 bases). Germline assignment: CDR1 MNHEY and CDR2 SMNVEV (reference sequence). Trimming left V 3 bases short and J 7 bases short, with 22 bases between. This CDR3 spans 16 amino acids. The CDR3 nucleotides are TGTGCCAGCAGTTTCAAGGGACACTCGCCAGCATATGAGCAGTACTTC. It translates to CASSFKGHSPAYEQYF.

The chain joins TRBV4-3 to TRBJ1-4, with no clear D. The CDR3 extends over 16 amino acids. V lost 0 bases and J 0 bases, leaving 8 bases between the germline ends. From germline, CDR1 is LGHNA and CDR2 YSLEER. CDR3: CASSQESGPTNEKLFF. Here the CDR3 DNA reads TGCGCCAGCAGCCAAGAATCCGGTCCAACTAATGAAAAACTGTTTTTT.

This chain links TRBV2 with TRBJ2-3; D is unresolved. Looked up from germline, CDR1 is SNHLY and CDR2 is FYNNEI. This CDR3 spans 13 amino acids. Deletions cut 4 bases from V and 6 bases from J, with 11 bases between. In nucleotides, the CDR3 is TGTGCCAGCAGTGTAGAGCCCGGGGATACGCAGTATTTT. Translated: CASSVEPGDTQYF. Based on the CDR3 plus reference TRBV2 and TRBJ2-3, the full variable domain is EPEVTQTPSHQVTQMGQEVILRCVPISNHLYFYWYRQILGQKVEFLVSFYNNEISEKSEIFDDQFSVERPDGSNFTLKIRSTKLEDSAMYFCASSVEPGDTQYFGPGTRLTVL.

The chain links TRBV7-2 to TRBJ1-1; D remains unclear. CDR3 length equals 16 residues. Trimming cost V 2 bases and J 1 base, with 14 bases left between them. Looked up from germline, CDR1 is SGHTA and CDR2 is FQGNSA. Here the CDR3 DNA reads TGTGCCAGCAGCTTACTGGGTCTTGGGAAGAACACTGAAGCTTTCTTT. Translating it yields CASSLLGLGKNTEAFF.

This clonotype was detected only a few times. The rearrangement uses TRBV11-2 and TRBJ2-5; 14 bases line up with TRBD2. V gave up 1 base and J gave up 4 bases; unmatched junction bases: 2. The length of the CDR3 is 16 residues. Germline-derived CDR1 and CDR2 are SGHAT and FQNNGV. This CDR3 reads CASSLGGTSGGETQYF. In DNA form, the CDR3 reads TGTGCCAGCAGCTTAGGGGGGACTAGCGGGGGAGAGACCCAGTACTTC.

The chain links TRBV5-1 to TRBJ1-1; D is unresolved. Germline CDR1 and CDR2: SGHRS and YFSETQ. The CDR3 spans 15 residues. Deletions cut 3 bases from V and 1 base from J, with 13 bases between. This chain's CDR3 is CASSWEGSRNTEAFF. CDR3 nucleotide sequence: TGCGCCAGCAGCTGGGAAGGATCCCGGAACACTGAAGCTTTCTTT.

This chain uses TRBV18 with TRBJ2-1; the match to TRBD1 covers 7 bases. Germline V lookup: CDR1 KGHSH, CDR2 LQKENI. V lost 3 bases and J lost 8; bases outside the gene matches: 7. This CDR3 is 14 amino acids long. In nucleotides, the CDR3 is TGTGCCAGCTCACCTGACAGGGTGGCCCATGAGCAGTTCTTC. It codes for CASSPDRVAHEQFF.

A few counts support this clonotype. This chain connects TRBV20-1 to TRBJ2-1; TRBD2 matches 7 bases. The CDR3 covers 10 residues. J gave up 12 bases and V 5 bases, and 4 bases lay outside the gene matches. Germline CDR1 and CDR2: DFQATT and SNEGSKA (reference sequence). The CDR3 reads CSAPWGGQFF. DNA of the CDR3: TGCAGTGCTCCCTGGGGGGGGCAGTTCTTC.

The V call is TRBV5-1, the J call TRBJ1-1; D not certain. V gave up 2 bases and J gave up 4 bases, with 12 bases separating them. Germline CDR1 SGHRS, CDR2 YFSETQ. The CDR3 has 14 residues. This CDR3 is CASSFGPQATEAFF. CDR3 DNA: TGCGCCAGCAGCTTCGGCCCGCAGGCCACTGAAGCTTTCTTT.

The sample holds one count of this clonotype. The chain joins TRBV7-8 to TRBJ1-6, with D perhaps TRBD1 (5 bases). The ends were cut back, 5 bases at V and 10 bases at J, with 21 bases in the middle. CDR1 SGHVS and CDR2 FQNEAQ come from the germline V gene. This CDR3 region has 16 residues. CDR3 nucleotide sequence: TGTGCCAGCAGCCGTAAGGGGCGGGAGTCGGTGTCACCCCTCCACTTT. Amino acid sequence: CASSRKGRESVSPLHF. Supplemented by reference TRBV7-8 and TRBJ1-6, the full variable domain reads GAGVSQSPRYKVAKRGQDVALRCDPISGHVSLFWYQQALGQGPEFLTYFQNEAQLDKSGLPSDRFFAERPEGSVSTLKIQRTQQEDSAVYLCASSRKGRESVSPLHFGNGTRLTVT.

The V and J genes are TRBV20-1 and TRBJ2-5, with 9 bases matching TRBD1. Germline V gives CDR1 DFQATT, CDR2 SNEGSKA (reference sequence). The length of the CDR3 is 15 residues. V lost 5 bases and J lost 7; bases outside the gene matches: 14. The CDR3 loop is CSARDRVNRPATQYF. CDR3 in DNA: TGCAGTGCTCGGGACAGGGTTAATCGACCGGCGACCCAGTACTTC.

The sample holds a few counts of this clonotype. This chain connects TRBV6-5 to TRBJ2-7; 8 bases agree with TRBD1. The CDR3 runs 15 residues. Germline CDR1 MNHEY, CDR2 SVGAGI. Trimming took 0 bases from V and 6 from J; bases not matched to a gene: 7. CDR3 nucleotide sequence: TGTGCCAGCAGTTACTCGAGAGGACAGGGTGCCGAGCAGTACTTC. Its protein is CASSYSRGQGAEQYF.

V usage is TRBV20-1 and J usage is TRBJ2-2; D possibly uses TRBD1 or TRBD2 (5 bases each). Germline V lookup: CDR1 DFQATT, CDR2 SNEGSKA (reference sequence). V lost 0 bases to trimming and J lost 8 bases, with 16 bases between them. This CDR3 is 15 amino acids long. The DNA of the CDR3 is TGCAGTGCTAGAGATCCGACCGGGACCATGGGGGAGCTGTTTTTT. This sequence encodes CSARDPTGTMGELFF.

This clonotype showed up just a few times. The chain recombines TRBV5-1 with TRBJ1-1, with TRBD1 as a possible D gene (6 bases). This CDR3 spans 15 amino acids. Germline loops: CDR1 SGHRS, CDR2 YFSETQ. V was cut by 4 bases and J by 3 bases, with 16 bases left in between. The CDR3 protein is CASSLRKGGYTEAFF. The DNA for the CDR3 is TGCGCCAGCAGCCTGCGGAAGGGGGGATACACTGAAGCTTTCTTT. Filled out from reference TRBV5-1 and TRBJ1-1, the complete variable domain reads KAGVTQTPRYLIKTRGQQVTLSCSPISGHRSVSWYQQTPGQGLQFLFEYFSETQRNKGNFPGRFSGRQFSNSRSEMNVSTLELGDSALYLCASSLRKGGYTEAFFGQGTRLTVV.

The chain has TRBV15 and TRBJ2-3; D is ambiguous. Deletions cut 1 base from V and 4 bases from J, with 6 bases between. The CDR3 runs to 13 residues. The germline CDR1 and CDR2 sequences are LNHNV and YYDKDF (reference sequence). The CDR3 bases are TGTGCCACCAGCAGAGTGGATTCAGATACGCAGTATTTT. It codes for CATSRVDSDTQYF.

This clonotype was seen a handful of times. This chain uses TRBV5-5 with TRBJ2-2; D is perhaps TRBD1 (6 bases). Trimming removed 6 bases from V and 5 bases from J, with 23 bases in between. This CDR3 comprises 17 residues. Germline V gene data show CDR1 as SGHKS and CDR2 as YYEKEE (reference sequence). CDR3 loop: CASKNRARSDGTGELFF. The CDR3 DNA reads TGTGCCAGCAAGAACAGGGCCAGATCCGATGGAACCGGGGAGCTGTTTTTT.

This clonotype has only a few counts. The chain recombines TRBV20-1 with TRBJ2-7; TRBD1 matches 7 bases. Germline V gives CDR1 DFQATT, CDR2 SNEGSKA (reference sequence). Trimming at V came to 5 bases and at J to 5 bases, leaving 9 bases not matched to a gene. The CDR3 is 13 residues long. CDR3 coding DNA: TGCAGTGCTGCACAGGGGACGATCCACGAGCAGTACTTC. Residues: CSAAQGTIHEQYF.

The rearrangement uses TRBV7-8 and TRBJ1-5; D is uncertain. Germline assignment: CDR1 SGHVS and CDR2 FQNEAQ. The CDR3 spans 14 residues. The V end lost 1 base, the J end lost 6 bases, and 10 bases lay between the germline ends. The CDR3 sequence: CASSLVPALQPQHF. For the CDR3, the DNA is TGTGCCAGCAGCTTAGTCCCGGCACTTCAGCCCCAGCATTTT.

This clonotype appeared a few times. V and J are TRBV6-1 and TRBJ2-2; 15 bases match TRBD2. The CDR3 sequence is 15 residues long. V lost 4 bases, J lost 9 bases, and 3 bases stayed unmatched. Germline values: CDR1 MNHNS, CDR2 SASEGT. CDR3 amino acids: CASSGTSGGAWELFF. The CDR3 DNA sequence: TGTGCCAGCAGTGGGACTAGCGGGGGGGCCTGGGAGCTGTTTTTT.

This chain connects TRBV2 to TRBJ1-3, with 7 bases aligning to TRBD1. CDR1 and CDR2 from the germline V gene are SNHLY and FYNNEI. This CDR3 is 15 amino acids long. Trimming took 2 bases from V and 5 from J; bases not matched to a gene: 6. The CDR3 loop is CASSEPDRDRNTIYF. CDR3 in DNA: TGTGCCAGCAGTGAACCCGACAGGGATAGAAACACCATATATTTT. The full variable domain, its missing parts supplied by reference TRBV2 and TRBJ1-3, is EPEVTQTPSHQVTQMGQEVILRCVPISNHLYFYWYRQILGQKVEFLVSFYNNEISEKSEIFDDQFSVERPDGSNFTLKIRSTKLEDSAMYFCASSEPDRDRNTIYFGEGSWLTVV.

The chain joins TRBV20-1 to TRBJ1-4; D might be TRBD1 (6 bases). Germline V gives CDR1 DFQATT, CDR2 SNEGSKA (reference sequence). The CDR3 has 12 amino acids. V lost 5 bases, J lost 7 bases, and 11 bases lay in between. The CDR3 spells CSAAGAGEKLFF. The CDR3 region has the DNA TGCAGTGCTGCAGGGGCGGGTGAAAAACTGTTTTTT.